The 29 T cell receptor beta chains listed next were all sequenced from one sample in a study of OX40 agonist ivuxolimab in advanced cancers. Generated by immunoSEQ multiplex PCR, the TCRdb table keeps only in-frame clones and is missing some. The repertoire has approximately 55,000 clones, more than 75% of them found once; the top ten carry approximately 15%. Here the sequenced sample was CD4+ or CD8+ T cells sorted from blood, taken in a trial of the OX40 agonist ivuxolimab. These receptors originate from an adult with an advanced solid tumor such as melanoma, head and neck, liver or kidney cancer.

V gene TRBV7-2 combines with J gene TRBJ2-1, with 9 bases fitting TRBD2. Germline V gives CDR1 SGHTA, CDR2 FQGNSA. The V and J ends lost 3 bases and 2 bases, in that order; junction bases with no gene match: 2. This CDR3 is 15 amino acids long. For the CDR3, the DNA is TGTGCCAGCAGCTTTTCTAGCGGGGCCTACAATGAGCAGTTCTTC. As protein: CASSFSSGAYNEQFF.

The chain uses TRBV30 and TRBJ2-2; 9 nucleotides align to TRBD2. CDR3 length: 15 amino acids. Germline V gives CDR1 GTSNPN, CDR2 SVGIG (reference sequence). The V and J ends lost 0 bases and 4 bases, in that order; junction bases with no gene match: 3. The DNA for the CDR3 is TGTGCCTGGAGTGTGATAGCGGGAGTCACCGGGGAGCTGTTTTTT. Residues: CAWSVIAGVTGELFF.

J is TRBJ1-2 and V is TRBV5-4; no firm D call. This CDR3 has 16 residues. Germline CDR1 reads SGHNT; CDR2 reads YYREEE (reference sequence). Trimming removed 2 bases from V and 2 bases from J, with 16 bases in between. CDR3 sequence: CASSFGGTKGNYGYTF. For the CDR3, the DNA is TGTGCCAGCAGCTTCGGAGGCACTAAAGGAAACTATGGCTACACCTTC. The full variable domain, rest sourced from reference TRBV5-4 and TRBJ1-2, is ETGVTQSPTHLIKTRGQQVTLRCSSQSGHNTVSWYQQALGQGPQFIFQYYREEENGRGNFPPRFSGLQFPNYSSELNVNALELDDSALYLCASSFGGTKGNYGYTFGSGTRLTVV.

This chain connects TRBV11-2 to TRBJ2-2, with TRBD2 identical over 12 bases. V lost 5 bases, J lost 5 bases, and 12 bases stayed unmatched. Germline V gives CDR1 SGHAT, CDR2 FQNNGV. This CDR3 region has 18 residues. As DNA, the CDR3 is TGTGCCAGCAGCCAGGGACAACTCCTAGCGGGAGGGACCGGGGAGCTGTTTTTT. Protein product: CASSQGQLLAGGTGELFF.

The genes are TRBV7-3 and TRBJ2-2; D ambiguous. V was pared by 5 bases and J by 4 bases, with 8 bases between. The CDR3 consists of 13 residues. Germline V gene data show CDR1 as SGHTA and CDR2 as FQGTGA. CDR3 bases: TGTGCCAGCAGCCGGAGCCCCACCGGGGAGCTGTTTTTT. The encoded protein is CASSRSPTGELFF.

The J gene is TRBJ1-1, the V gene TRBV18; D perhaps matches TRBD1 (5 bases). CDR1 is KGHSH and CDR2 is LQKENI in the germline V gene. The CDR3 contains 17 residues. Between the trimmed V and J ends, which lost 2 bases and 4 bases, there was a span of 20 bases. The CDR3 DNA is TGTGCCAGCTCACCAGGGTCTAGAAGGGGCTGGGGCACTGAAGCTTTCTTT. It codes for CASSPGSRRGWGTEAFF.

This chain connects TRBV18 to TRBJ1-4; D is uncertain. V lost 3 bases to trimming and J lost 5 bases, with 7 bases between them. The CDR3 is 13 residues long. Germline CDR1 KGHSH, CDR2 LQKENI. CDR3 coding DNA: TGTGCCAGCTCACCGGGCGGCAATGAAAAACTGTTTTTT. Translation gives CASSPGGNEKLFF.

V gene TRBV23-1 combines with J gene TRBJ1-1, with D unresolved. Being an ORF, TRBV23-1 has a function that is uncertain. This CDR3 has 16 amino acids. V lost 2 bases, J lost 1 base, and 14 bases lay in between. DNA for the CDR3: TGCGCCAGCAGTCAACATTGTGTGTGCCCGAACACTGAAGCTTTCTTT. It codes for CASSQHCVCPNTEAFF.

This sequence joins TRBV6-6 and TRBJ2-7; the match to TRBD2 covers 10 bases. CDR1 is MNHNY and CDR2 is SVGAGI in the germline V gene (reference sequence). J gave up 3 bases and V 5 bases, and 4 bases lay outside the gene matches. The CDR3 length is 14 residues. CDR3 region: CASSKREGVYEQYF. The CDR3, as DNA: TGTGCCAGCAGTAAGCGGGAGGGCGTCTACGAGCAGTACTTC.

The chain links TRBV6-5 to TRBJ2-2, with TRBD1 matching 12 bases. Germline loops: CDR1 MNHEY, CDR2 SVGAGI. The ends lost 6 bases at V and 13 bases at J; junction bases unmatched: 9. The CDR3 extends over 14 amino acids. The CDR3 bases are TGTGCCAGCAGCGCCGGGACAGGGGGCGCAGGGCTGTTTTTT. Protein product: CASSAGTGGAGLFF.

The V call is TRBV18, the J call TRBJ2-3; 9 bases align to TRBD2. The V and J ends lost 2 bases and 8 bases, in that order; junction bases with no gene match: 8. CDR1 and CDR2 from the germline V gene are KGHSH and LQKENI. CDR3 length: 15 residues. This CDR3 is CASSPRISGSGTQYF. CDR3 nucleotide sequence: TGTGCCAGCTCACCAAGGATTAGCGGGAGCGGTACGCAGTATTTT.

This clone was seen once. The rearrangement joins TRBV18 to TRBJ2-1, with D maybe TRBD2 (6 bases). CDR3 size: 20 residues. Trimming shortened V by 5 bases and J by 5 bases, and 31 bases separated the two germline ends. Germline V lookup: CDR1 KGHSH, CDR2 LQKENI. Here the CDR3 reads CASSDSLLAKMSSGDNEQFF. CDR3 nucleotide sequence: TGTGCCAGCTCAGACTCCTTACTAGCAAAAATGAGCTCGGGCGACAATGAGCAGTTCTTC.

The chain uses TRBV12-5 and TRBJ2-1; D gene unclear. The ends were cut back, 3 bases at V and 9 bases at J, with 12 bases in the middle. Per the germline V gene, CDR1 is LGHNT and CDR2 is FRNRAP. The length of the CDR3 is 13 residues. This CDR3 is CASGFPGSGEQFF. The DNA of the CDR3 is TGTGCTAGTGGTTTTCCAGGTTCCGGTGAGCAGTTCTTC.

This chain joins TRBV7-9 and TRBJ1-3; unclear D gene. CDR1 and CDR2 from the germline V gene are SEHNR and FQNEAQ (reference sequence). V dropped 1 base and J dropped 4 bases, with 11 bases sitting between them. CDR3 length equals 15 residues. CDR3 sequence (DNA): TGTGCCAGCAGCTTAGGCGGGGTCTCCGGAAACACCATATATTTT. It codes for CASSLGGVSGNTIYF.

The chain recombines TRBV19 with TRBJ1-2; D remains unclear. Looked up from germline, CDR1 is LNHDA and CDR2 is SQIVND (reference sequence). CDR3 length: 14 amino acids. Trimming took 9 bases from V and 3 from J, leaving 17 bases between them. The CDR3 protein is CASKALDTYYGYTF. The CDR3 nucleotides read TGTGCCAGCAAGGCTCTCGACACCTACTATGGCTACACCTTC.

The chain uses TRBV19 and TRBJ2-1; D is unclear. Trimming pared 5 bases from V and 0 bases from J, leaving 14 bases between. CDR3 length equals 16 residues. Germline V gene sequence: CDR1 LNHDA, CDR2 SQIVND (reference sequence). The CDR3 coding sequence is TGTGCCAGTAGTCCGCGGCAGTGGAGCTCCTACAATGAGCAGTTCTTC. Encoded protein: CASSPRQWSSYNEQFF.

This chain joins TRBV7-8 and TRBJ1-5; TRBD1 is a possible D gene (6 bases). The length of the CDR3 is 15 residues. Trimming shortened V by 4 bases and J by 6 bases, and 16 bases separated the two germline ends. Germline CDR1 reads SGHVS; CDR2 reads FQNEAQ. The CDR3 loop is CASSSHDRFGQPQHF. CDR3 sequence (DNA): TGTGCCAGCAGCTCCCATGACAGGTTCGGTCAGCCCCAGCATTTT.

This sequence joins TRBV18 and TRBJ2-7; D not resolved. V was trimmed by 2 bases and J by 0 bases, leaving 11 bases between them. CDR1 and CDR2 from the germline V gene are KGHSH and LQKENI. The CDR3 extends over 15 amino acids. DNA of the CDR3: TGTGCCAGCTCACCAATGGGTTCTCCCTCCTACGAGCAGTACTTC. Its translation is CASSPMGSPSYEQYF.

The gene calls are TRBV10-3 and TRBJ1-4, with 10 bases lining up with TRBD1. This CDR3 region has 16 residues. V lost 3 bases, J lost 6 bases, and 7 bases stayed unmatched. Germline V gene sequence: CDR1 ENHRY, CDR2 SYGVKD. CDR3: CAISDRGGTGDEKLFF. DNA of the CDR3: TGTGCCATCAGTGATCGTGGGGGGACAGGGGATGAAAAACTGTTTTTT.

The CDR3 region has the DNA TGTGCCAGCAGCCGGACGACAAATAACTATGGCTACACCTTC. Its translation: CASSRTTNNYGYTF. V usage is TRBV5-5 and J usage is TRBJ1-2; D gene unclear. Between the trimmed V and J ends, which lost 4 bases and 1 base, there was a span of 11 bases. Germline CDR1 and CDR2: SGHKS and YYEKEE (reference sequence). The CDR3 runs 14 residues.

The chain carries TRBV10-3 and TRBJ2-2; 9 bases fit TRBD2. V lost 2 bases, J lost 4 bases, and 2 bases stayed unmatched. CDR1 and CDR2 from the germline V gene are ENHRY and SYGVKD. This CDR3 has 15 amino acids. The CDR3 reads CAISEAGGPTGELFF. DNA for the CDR3: TGTGCCATCAGTGAGGCGGGAGGGCCCACCGGGGAGCTGTTTTTT.

The chain joins TRBV9 to TRBJ2-5; 7 bases fit TRBD1. V trimming: 4 bases; J trimming: 2 bases; junction bases outside the gene matches: 2. Germline CDR1 reads SGDLS; CDR2 reads YYNGEE. The CDR3 sequence is 13 residues long. Here the CDR3 reads CASSPDRQETQYF. CDR3 sequence (DNA): TGTGCCAGCAGCCCGGACAGGCAAGAGACCCAGTACTTC.

CDR3 protein: CASSLLGEAGGYTEAFF. CDR3 in DNA: TGCGCCAGCAGCCTCCTGGGAGAGGCAGGGGGTTACACTGAAGCTTTCTTT. The genes are TRBV5-1 and TRBJ1-1; TRBD1 matches at 7 bases. Germline V CDR1 and CDR2: SGHRS, YFSETQ. The V segment lost 4 bases and the J segment 3 bases; nucleotides outside the gene matches: 15. The CDR3 consists of 17 residues. Complete variable domain (other parts from reference TRBV5-1 and TRBJ1-1): KAGVTQTPRYLIKTRGQQVTLSCSPISGHRSVSWYQQTPGQGLQFLFEYFSETQRNKGNFPGRFSGRQFSNSRSEMNVSTLELGDSALYLCASSLLGEAGGYTEAFFGQGTRLTVV.

The chain joins TRBV6-5 to TRBJ1-1; TRBD1 might be the D (5 bases). CDR1 and CDR2 (germline): MNHEY, SVGAGI. The V end lost 2 bases, the J end lost 1 base, and 14 bases lay between the germline ends. The CDR3 has 16 residues. Here the CDR3 reads CASSYEHQGWNTEAFF. Here the CDR3 DNA reads TGTGCCAGCAGTTACGAGCATCAGGGATGGAACACTGAAGCTTTCTTT.

The chain employs TRBV6-5 and TRBJ2-2, with D hard to call. Germline V gene lookup returns CDR1 MNHEY and CDR2 SVGAGI. This CDR3 comprises 15 residues. V lost 2 bases, J lost 6 bases, and 13 bases lay in between. CDR3 region: CASSYHDTGSGELFF. The CDR3 region has the DNA TGTGCCAGCAGTTACCACGATACTGGCTCCGGGGAGCTGTTTTTT.

V is TRBV30 and J is TRBJ2-4, with a possible D match to TRBD2 (6 bases). This CDR3 is built from 12 residues. V lost 5 bases and J lost 6, with 11 bases in between. Germline CDR1 is GTSNPN and CDR2 is SVGIG (reference sequence). CDR3 region: CAWGEVGNIQYF. CDR3 sequence (DNA): TGTGCCTGGGGGGAGGTTGGAAACATTCAGTACTTC.

J is TRBJ2-7 and V is TRBV18, with D possibly being TRBD1 or TRBD2 (7 bases each). From germline, CDR1 is KGHSH and CDR2 LQKENI. V shed 3 bases and J shed 4 bases, with 22 bases lying between them. The CDR3 consists of 17 residues. The CDR3 here is CASSPRWEGQSGYEQYF. In DNA, the CDR3 is TGTGCCAGCTCACCCCGTTGGGAGGGACAGAGTGGTTACGAGCAGTACTTC.

The chain links TRBV27 to TRBJ2-3, with D hard to call. The CDR3 extends over 13 amino acids. Germline CDR1 MNHEY, CDR2 SMNVEV (reference sequence). The V gene lost 4 bases and the J gene lost 10 bases, with 15 bases spanning the gap. This CDR3 reads CASSSRRADPQYF. In DNA form, the CDR3 reads TGTGCCAGCAGTTCCCGACGAGCAGACCCGCAGTATTTT.

The chain joins TRBV6-5 to TRBJ2-7, with TRBD1 matching over 9 bases. This CDR3 comprises 15 residues. V gave up 5 bases and J gave up 3 bases; unmatched junction bases: 8. CDR1 is MNHEY, CDR2 SVGAGI, per germline. CDR3 protein: CASSPGGTGFYEQYF. The CDR3 region has the DNA TGTGCCAGCAGTCCCGGGGGGACAGGGTTCTACGAGCAGTACTTC.